This T cell receptor (beta chain) came from a study of beta chain features in type 1 diabetes. CDR3 length: 16 residues. After removal of 3 bases from V and 7 bases from J, the junction contained 10 bases not matched to a gene. Germline CDR1 is SGHVS and CDR2 is FQNEAQ. Reverse transcribing all isolated RNA meant expressed TCRB transcripts were sequenced. TCRdb keeps only in-frame clones here, not all; method: immunoSEQ multiplex PCR. The sample includes some 410,000 clones, about an eighth of them seen just once. The chain joins TRBV7-8 to TRBJ2-7, with 12 bases lining up with TRBD2. The source is a woman under 30 in good health. Sequencing was performed on naive CD4+ T cells from blood. The CDR3 protein is CASSFRSTSGSREQYF. For the CDR3, the DNA is TGTGCCAGCAGCTTCCGCTCGACTAGCGGGAGTCGAGAGCAGTACTTC. The entire variable domain, with the rest obtained from reference TRBV7-8 and TRBJ2-7, is as follows: GAGVSQSPRYKVAKRGQDVALRCDPISGHVSLFWYQQALGQGPEFLTYFQNEAQLDKSGLPSDRFFAERPEGSVSTLKIQRTQQEDSAVYLCASSFRSTSGSREQYFGPGTRLTVT.